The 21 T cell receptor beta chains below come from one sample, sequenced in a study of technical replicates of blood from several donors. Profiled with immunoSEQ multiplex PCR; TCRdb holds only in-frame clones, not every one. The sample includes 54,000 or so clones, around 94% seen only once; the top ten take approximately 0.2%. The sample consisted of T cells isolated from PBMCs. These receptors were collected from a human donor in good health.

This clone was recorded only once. CDR3 amino acids: CASSLSGVWDTGELFF. CDR3 nucleotides: TGTGCCAGCAGCTTGTCGGGGGTGTGGGACACCGGGGAGCTGTTTTTT. The V call is TRBV5-6, the J call TRBJ2-2; D perhaps matches TRBD2 (6 bases). With 1 base removed from V and 3 bases from J, the gap between germline ends came to 13 bases. Germline V gene data show CDR1 as SGHDT and CDR2 as YYEEEE. CDR3 length: 16 residues.

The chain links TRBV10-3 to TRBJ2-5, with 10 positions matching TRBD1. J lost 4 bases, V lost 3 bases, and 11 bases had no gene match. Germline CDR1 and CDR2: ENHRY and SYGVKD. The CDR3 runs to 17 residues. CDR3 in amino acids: CAISDPRDRGSPETQYF. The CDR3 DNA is TGTGCCATCAGTGATCCCCGGGACAGGGGTTCCCCAGAGACCCAGTACTTC.

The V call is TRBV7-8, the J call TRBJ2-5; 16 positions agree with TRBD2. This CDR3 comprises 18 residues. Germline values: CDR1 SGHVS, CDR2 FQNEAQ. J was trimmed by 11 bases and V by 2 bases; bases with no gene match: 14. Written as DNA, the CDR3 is TGTGCCAGCAGCTTATACACCGGGACTAGCGGGAGGGCCGCTTCTCAGTACTTC. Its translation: CASSLYTGTSGRAASQYF. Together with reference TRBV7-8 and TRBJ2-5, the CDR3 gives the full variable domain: GAGVSQSPRYKVAKRGQDVALRCDPISGHVSLFWYQQALGQGPEFLTYFQNEAQLDKSGLPSDRFFAERPEGSVSTLKIQRTQQEDSAVYLCASSLYTGTSGRAASQYFGPGTRLLVL.

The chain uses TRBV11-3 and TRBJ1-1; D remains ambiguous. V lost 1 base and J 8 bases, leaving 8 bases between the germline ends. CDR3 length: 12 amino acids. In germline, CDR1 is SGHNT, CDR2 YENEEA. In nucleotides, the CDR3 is TGTGCCAGCAGCTTAGGTGCGGGAGAAGCTTTCTTT. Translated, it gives CASSLGAGEAFF. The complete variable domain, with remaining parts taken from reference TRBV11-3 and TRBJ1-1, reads EAGVVQSPRYKIIEKKQPVAFWCNPISGHNTLYWYLQNLGQGPELLIRYENEEAVDDSQLPKDRFSAERLKGVDSTLKIQPAELGDSAVYLCASSLGAGEAFFGQGTRLTVV.

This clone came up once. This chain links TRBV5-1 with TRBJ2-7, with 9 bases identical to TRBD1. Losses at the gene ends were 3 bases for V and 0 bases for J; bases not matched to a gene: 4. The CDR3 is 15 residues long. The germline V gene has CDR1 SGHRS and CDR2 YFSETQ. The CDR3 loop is CASSSPGQGSYEQYF. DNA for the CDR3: TGCGCCAGCAGCTCCCCGGGACAGGGCTCCTACGAGCAGTACTTC.

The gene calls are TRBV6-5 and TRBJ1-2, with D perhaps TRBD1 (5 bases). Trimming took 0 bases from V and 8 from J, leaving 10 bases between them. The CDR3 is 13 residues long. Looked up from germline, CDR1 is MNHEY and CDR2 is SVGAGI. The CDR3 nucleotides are TGTGCCAGCAGTTACTCAGGGGCGTACGGCTACACCTTC. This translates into CASSYSGAYGYTF.

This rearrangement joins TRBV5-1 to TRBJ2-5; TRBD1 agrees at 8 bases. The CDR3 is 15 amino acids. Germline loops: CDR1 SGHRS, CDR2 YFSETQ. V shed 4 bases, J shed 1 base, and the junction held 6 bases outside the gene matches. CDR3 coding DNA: TGCGCCAGCAGCACTACCGGGACAGGCCAAGAGACCCAGTACTTC. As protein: CASSTTGTGQETQYF.

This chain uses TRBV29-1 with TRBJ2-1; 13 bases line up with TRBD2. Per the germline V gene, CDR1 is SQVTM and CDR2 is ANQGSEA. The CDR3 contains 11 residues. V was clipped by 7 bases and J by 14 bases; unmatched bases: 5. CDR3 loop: CSGGLAGQEFF. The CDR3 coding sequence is TGCAGCGGGGGACTAGCGGGACAAGAGTTCTTC.

CDR3 nucleotides: TGTGCCAGCAGCTGGACAGGGGGACACGAGCAGTACTTC. Protein: CASSWTGGHEQYF. The chain recombines TRBV7-9 with TRBJ2-7, with 10 positions matching TRBD1. This CDR3 spans 13 amino acids. V lost 4 bases and J lost 5; bases outside the gene matches: 2. CDR1 and CDR2 (germline): SEHNR, FQNEAQ (reference sequence). Drawing the rest from reference TRBV7-9 and TRBJ2-7, the complete variable domain is DTGVSQNPRHKITKRGQNVTFRCDPISEHNRLYWYRQTLGQGPEFLTYFQNEAQLEKSRLLSDRFSAERPKGSFSTLEIQRTEQGDSAMYLCASSWTGGHEQYFGPGTRLTVT.

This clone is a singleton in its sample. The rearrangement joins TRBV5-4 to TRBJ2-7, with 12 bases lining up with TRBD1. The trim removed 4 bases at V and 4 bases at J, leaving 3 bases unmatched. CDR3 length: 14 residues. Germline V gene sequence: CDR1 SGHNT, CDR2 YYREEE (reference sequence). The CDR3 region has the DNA TGTGCCAGCAGCCCGGGACAGGGGGCGTACGAGCAGTACTTC. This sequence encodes CASSPGQGAYEQYF.

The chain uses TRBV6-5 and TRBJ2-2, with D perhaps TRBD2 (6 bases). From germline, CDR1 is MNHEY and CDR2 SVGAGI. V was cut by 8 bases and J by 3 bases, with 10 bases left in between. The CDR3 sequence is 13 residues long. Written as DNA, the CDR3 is TGTGCCAGCTTGGGACTGTACACCGGGGAGCTGTTTTTT. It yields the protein CASLGLYTGELFF.

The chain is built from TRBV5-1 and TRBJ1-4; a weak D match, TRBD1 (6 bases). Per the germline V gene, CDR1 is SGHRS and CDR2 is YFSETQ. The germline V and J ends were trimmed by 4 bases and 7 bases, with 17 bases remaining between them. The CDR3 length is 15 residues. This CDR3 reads CASSELPLQGEKLFF. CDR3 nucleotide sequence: TGCGCCAGCAGCGAACTCCCCTTACAGGGTGAAAAACTGTTTTTT.

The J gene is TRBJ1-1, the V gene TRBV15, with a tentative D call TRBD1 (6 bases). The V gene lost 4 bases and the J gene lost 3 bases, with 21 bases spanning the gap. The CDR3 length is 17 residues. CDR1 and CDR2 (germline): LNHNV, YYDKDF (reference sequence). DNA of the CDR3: TGTGCCACCAGCACAGGGTCCATAGGGGGGGCTGACACTGAAGCTTTCTTT. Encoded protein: CATSTGSIGGADTEAFF.

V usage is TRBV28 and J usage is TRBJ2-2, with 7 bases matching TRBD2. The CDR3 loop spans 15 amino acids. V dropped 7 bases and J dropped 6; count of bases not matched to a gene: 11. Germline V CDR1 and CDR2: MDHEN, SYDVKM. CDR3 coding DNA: TGTGCCAGCATCCCGTTGGCGGGAGTCCCCGGGGAGCTGTTTTTT. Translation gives CASIPLAGVPGELFF.

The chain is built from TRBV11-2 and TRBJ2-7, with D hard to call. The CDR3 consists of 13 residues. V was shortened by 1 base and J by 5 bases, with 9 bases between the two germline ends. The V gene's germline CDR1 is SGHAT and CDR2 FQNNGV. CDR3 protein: CASSLGPFHEQYF. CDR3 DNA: TGTGCCAGCAGCTTAGGGCCGTTCCACGAGCAGTACTTC.

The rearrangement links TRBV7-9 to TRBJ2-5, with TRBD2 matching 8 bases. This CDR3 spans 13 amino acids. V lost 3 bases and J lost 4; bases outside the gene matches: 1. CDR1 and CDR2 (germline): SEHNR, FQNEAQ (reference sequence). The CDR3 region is CASSFGGGETQYF. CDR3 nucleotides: TGTGCCAGCAGCTTCGGGGGGGGAGAGACCCAGTACTTC.

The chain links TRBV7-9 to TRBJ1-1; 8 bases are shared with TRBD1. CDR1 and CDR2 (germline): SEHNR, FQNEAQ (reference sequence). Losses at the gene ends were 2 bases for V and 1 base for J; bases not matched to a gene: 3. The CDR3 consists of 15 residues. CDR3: CASSLLGQGNTEAFF. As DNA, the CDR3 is TGTGCCAGCAGCTTACTAGGACAGGGGAACACTGAAGCTTTCTTT. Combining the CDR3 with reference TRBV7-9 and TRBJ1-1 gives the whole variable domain DTGVSQNPRHKITKRGQNVTFRCDPISEHNRLYWYRQTLGQGPEFLTYFQNEAQLEKSRLLSDRFSAERPKGSFSTLEIQRTEQGDSAMYLCASSLLGQGNTEAFFGQGTRLTVV.

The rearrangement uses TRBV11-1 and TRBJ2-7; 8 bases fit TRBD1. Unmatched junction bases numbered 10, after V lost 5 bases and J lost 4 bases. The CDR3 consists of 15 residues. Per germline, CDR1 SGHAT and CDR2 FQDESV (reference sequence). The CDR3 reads CASSPWTGTLYEQYF. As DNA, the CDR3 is TGTGCCAGCAGCCCGTGGACAGGGACTTTATACGAGCAGTACTTC.

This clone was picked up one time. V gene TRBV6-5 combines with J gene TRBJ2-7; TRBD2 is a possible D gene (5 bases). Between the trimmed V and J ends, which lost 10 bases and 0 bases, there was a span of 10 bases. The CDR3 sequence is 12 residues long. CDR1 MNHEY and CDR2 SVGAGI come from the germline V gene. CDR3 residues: CATGRDSYEQYF. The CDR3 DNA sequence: TGTGCCACTGGCCGGGACTCCTACGAGCAGTACTTC.

The DNA for the CDR3 is TGTGCCAGCAGTTACGCAGGGATTCAAGAGACCCAGTACTTC. It is translated as CASSYAGIQETQYF. The chain is built from TRBV6-5 and TRBJ2-5, with D perhaps matching TRBD1 (5 bases). Germline lookup yields CDR1 MNHEY and CDR2 SVGAGI. This CDR3 spans 14 amino acids. V shed 2 bases and J shed 2 bases, with 9 bases lying between them.

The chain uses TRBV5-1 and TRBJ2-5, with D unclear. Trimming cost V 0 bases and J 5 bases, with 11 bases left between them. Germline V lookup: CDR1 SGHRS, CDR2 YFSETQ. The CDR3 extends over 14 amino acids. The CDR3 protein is CASSLDLTGETQYF. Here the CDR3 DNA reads TGCGCCAGCAGCTTGGATCTGACGGGTGAGACCCAGTACTTC.